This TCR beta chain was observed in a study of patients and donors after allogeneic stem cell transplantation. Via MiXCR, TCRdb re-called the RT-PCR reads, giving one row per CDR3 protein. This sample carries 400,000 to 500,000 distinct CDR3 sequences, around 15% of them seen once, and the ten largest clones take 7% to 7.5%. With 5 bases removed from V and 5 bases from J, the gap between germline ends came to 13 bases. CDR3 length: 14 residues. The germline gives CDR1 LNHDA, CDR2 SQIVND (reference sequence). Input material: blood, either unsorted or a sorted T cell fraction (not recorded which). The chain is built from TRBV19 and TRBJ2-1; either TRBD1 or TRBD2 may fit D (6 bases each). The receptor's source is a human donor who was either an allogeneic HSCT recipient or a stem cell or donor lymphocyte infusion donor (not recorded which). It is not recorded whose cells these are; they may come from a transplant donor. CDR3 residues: CASSPRRGDNEQFF. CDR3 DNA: TGTGCCAGTAGTCCACGGAGGGGGGACAATGAGCAGTTCTTC.